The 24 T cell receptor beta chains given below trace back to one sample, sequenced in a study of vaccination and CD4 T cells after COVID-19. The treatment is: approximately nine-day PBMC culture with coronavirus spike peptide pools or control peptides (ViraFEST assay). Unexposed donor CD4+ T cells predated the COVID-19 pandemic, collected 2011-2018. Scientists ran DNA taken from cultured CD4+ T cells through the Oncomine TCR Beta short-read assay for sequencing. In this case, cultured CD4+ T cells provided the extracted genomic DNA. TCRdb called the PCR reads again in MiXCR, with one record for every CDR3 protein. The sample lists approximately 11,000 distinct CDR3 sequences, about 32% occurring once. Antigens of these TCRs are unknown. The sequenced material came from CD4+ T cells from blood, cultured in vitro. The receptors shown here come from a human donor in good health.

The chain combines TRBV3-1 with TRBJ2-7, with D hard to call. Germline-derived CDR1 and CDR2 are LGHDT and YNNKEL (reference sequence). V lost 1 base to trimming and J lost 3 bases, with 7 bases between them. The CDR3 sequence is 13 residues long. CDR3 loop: CASSQVTYYEQYF. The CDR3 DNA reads TGTGCCAGCAGCCAAGTGACCTACTACGAGCAGTACTTC.

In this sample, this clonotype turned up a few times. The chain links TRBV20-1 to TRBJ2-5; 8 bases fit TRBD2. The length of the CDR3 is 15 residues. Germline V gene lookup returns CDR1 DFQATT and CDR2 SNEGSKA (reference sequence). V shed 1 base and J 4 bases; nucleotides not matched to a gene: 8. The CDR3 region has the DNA TGCAGTGCTAGAGTGGGCGGGAGGCCCCGAGAGACCCAGTACTTC. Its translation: CSARVGGRPRETQYF.

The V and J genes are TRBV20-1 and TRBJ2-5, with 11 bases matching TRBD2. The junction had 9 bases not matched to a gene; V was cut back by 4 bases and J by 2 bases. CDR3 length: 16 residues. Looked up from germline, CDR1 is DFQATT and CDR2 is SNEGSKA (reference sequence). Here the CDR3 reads CSAKRGLAGLQETQYF. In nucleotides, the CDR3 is TGCAGTGCTAAACGAGGACTAGCGGGTTTACAAGAGACCCAGTACTTC.

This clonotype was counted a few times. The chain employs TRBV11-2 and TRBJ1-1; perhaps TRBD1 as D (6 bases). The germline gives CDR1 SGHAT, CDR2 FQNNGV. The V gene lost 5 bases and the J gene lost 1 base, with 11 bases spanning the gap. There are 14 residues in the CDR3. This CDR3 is CASSQGHGNTEAFF. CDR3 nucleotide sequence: TGTGCCAGCAGCCAGGGACACGGGAACACTGAAGCTTTCTTT.

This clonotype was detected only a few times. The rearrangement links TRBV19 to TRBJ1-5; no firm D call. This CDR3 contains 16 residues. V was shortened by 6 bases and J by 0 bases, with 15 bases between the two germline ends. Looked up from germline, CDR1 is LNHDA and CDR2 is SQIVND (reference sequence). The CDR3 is CASRDLNLYSNQPQHF. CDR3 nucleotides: TGTGCCAGTAGGGACCTCAACCTTTATAGCAATCAGCCCCAGCATTTT. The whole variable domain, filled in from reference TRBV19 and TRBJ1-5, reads DGGITQSPKYLFRKEGQNVTLSCEQNLNHDAMYWYRQDPGQGLRLIYYSQIVNDFQKGDIAEGYSVSREKKESFPLTVTSAQKNPTAFYLCASRDLNLYSNQPQHFGDGTRLSIL.

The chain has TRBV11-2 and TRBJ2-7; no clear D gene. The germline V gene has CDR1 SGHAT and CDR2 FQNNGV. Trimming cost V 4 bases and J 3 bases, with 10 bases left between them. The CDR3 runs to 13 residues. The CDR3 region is CASSYRRFYEQYF. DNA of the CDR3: TGTGCCAGCAGCTACCGACGGTTCTACGAGCAGTACTTC.

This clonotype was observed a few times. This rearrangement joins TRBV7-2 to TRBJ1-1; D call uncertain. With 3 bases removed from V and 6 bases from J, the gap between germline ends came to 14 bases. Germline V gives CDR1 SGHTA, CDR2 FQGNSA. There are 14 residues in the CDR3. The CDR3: CASSFPIYSAEAFF. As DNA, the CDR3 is TGTGCCAGCAGCTTCCCAATCTATTCCGCTGAAGCTTTCTTT.

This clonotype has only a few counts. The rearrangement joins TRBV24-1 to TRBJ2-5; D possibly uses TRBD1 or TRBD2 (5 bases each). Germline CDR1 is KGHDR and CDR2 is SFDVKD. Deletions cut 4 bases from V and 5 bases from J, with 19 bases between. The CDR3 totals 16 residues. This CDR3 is CATSEGVGREEETQYF. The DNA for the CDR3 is TGTGCCACCAGTGAGGGAGTAGGCAGGGAAGAGGAGACCCAGTACTTC.

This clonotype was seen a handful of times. The CDR3 loop is CASSLGQVSYGYTF. The CDR3 DNA follows: TGCGCCAGCAGCCTAGGACAGGTCTCCTATGGCTACACCTTC. The chain recombines TRBV4-3 with TRBJ1-2; TRBD1 agrees at 7 bases. V gave up 4 bases and J gave up 4 bases; unmatched junction bases: 6. Germline V CDR1 and CDR2: LGHNA, YSLEER. The CDR3 runs to 14 residues.

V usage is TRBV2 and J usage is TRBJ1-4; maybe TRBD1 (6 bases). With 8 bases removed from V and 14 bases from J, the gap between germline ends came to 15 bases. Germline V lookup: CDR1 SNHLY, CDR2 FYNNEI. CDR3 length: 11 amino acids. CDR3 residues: CASLQGIDLFF. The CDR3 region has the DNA TGTGCCAGCCTTCAGGGGATTGATCTGTTTTTT.

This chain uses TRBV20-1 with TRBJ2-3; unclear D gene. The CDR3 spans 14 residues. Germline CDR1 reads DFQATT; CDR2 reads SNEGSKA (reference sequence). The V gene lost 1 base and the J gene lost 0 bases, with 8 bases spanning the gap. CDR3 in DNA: TGCAGTGCTAGAGGCTGGCGGAGCACAGATACGCAGTATTTT. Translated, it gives CSARGWRSTDTQYF.

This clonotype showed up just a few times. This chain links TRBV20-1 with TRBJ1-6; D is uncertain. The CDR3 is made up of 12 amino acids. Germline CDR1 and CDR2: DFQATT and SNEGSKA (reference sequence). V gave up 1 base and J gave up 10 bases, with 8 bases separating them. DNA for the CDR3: TGCAGTGCTAGAGCTACGGGGTCACCCCTCCACTTT. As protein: CSARATGSPLHF.

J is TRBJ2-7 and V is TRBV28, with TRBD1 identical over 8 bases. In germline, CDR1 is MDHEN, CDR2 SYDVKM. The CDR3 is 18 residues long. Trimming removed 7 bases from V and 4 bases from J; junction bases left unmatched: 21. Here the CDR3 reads CASIHSGQATRMGYEQYF. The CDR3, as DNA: TGTGCCAGCATCCACTCGGGACAGGCGACAAGAATGGGTTACGAGCAGTACTTC.

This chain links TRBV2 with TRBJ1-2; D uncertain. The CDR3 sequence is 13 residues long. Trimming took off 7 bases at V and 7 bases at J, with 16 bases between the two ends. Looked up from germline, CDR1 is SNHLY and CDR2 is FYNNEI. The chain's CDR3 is CASTQRSGFGYTF. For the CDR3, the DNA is TGTGCCAGCACCCAAAGGTCAGGTTTTGGCTACACCTTC.

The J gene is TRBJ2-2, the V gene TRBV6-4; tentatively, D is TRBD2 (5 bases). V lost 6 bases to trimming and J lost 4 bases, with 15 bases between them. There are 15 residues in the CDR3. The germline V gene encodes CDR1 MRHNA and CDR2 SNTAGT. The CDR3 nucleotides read TGTGCCAGCAGACCAGAGACTACACCCACCGGGGAGCTGTTTTTT. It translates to CASRPETTPTGELFF.

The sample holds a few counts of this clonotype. The chain's CDR3 is CASSSQTGRRPDTQYF. As DNA, the CDR3 is TGTGCCAGCAGCTCCCAGACAGGGCGCCGCCCAGATACGCAGTATTTT. The chain is built from TRBV7-8 and TRBJ2-3; TRBD1 aligns across 7 bases. Trimming at V came to 4 bases and at J to 4 bases, leaving 11 bases not matched to a gene. This CDR3 is built from 16 residues. CDR1 is SGHVS and CDR2 is FQNEAQ in the germline V gene.

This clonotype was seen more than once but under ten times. CDR3 DNA sequence: TGTGCCAGCTGTTCTAGCCCCGCGAACACCGGGGAGCTGTTTTTT. This encodes CASCSSPANTGELFF. The rearrangement uses TRBV2 and TRBJ2-2, with D possibly TRBD2 on 5 matching bases. The CDR3 runs 15 residues. V was clipped by 8 bases and J by 0 bases, with 13 bases between them. In germline, CDR1 is SNHLY, CDR2 FYNNEI.

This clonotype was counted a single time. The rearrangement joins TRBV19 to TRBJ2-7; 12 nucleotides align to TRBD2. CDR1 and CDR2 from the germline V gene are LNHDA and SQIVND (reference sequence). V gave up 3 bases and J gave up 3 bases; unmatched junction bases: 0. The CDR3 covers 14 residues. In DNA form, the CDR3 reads TGTGCCAGTAGTATGACTAGCGGGAGCTACGAGCAGTACTTC. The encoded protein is CASSMTSGSYEQYF.

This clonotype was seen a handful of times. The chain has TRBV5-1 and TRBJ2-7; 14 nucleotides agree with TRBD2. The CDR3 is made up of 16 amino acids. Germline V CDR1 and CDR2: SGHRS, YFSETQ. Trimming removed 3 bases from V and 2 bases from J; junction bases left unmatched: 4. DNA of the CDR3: TGCGCCAGCAGCTGGACTAGCGGGAGGTCCCCCTACGAGCAGTACTTC. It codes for CASSWTSGRSPYEQYF.

The CDR3 spells CASSPFYEQYF. The CDR3 DNA follows: TGTGCCAGCAGCCCATTCTACGAGCAGTACTTC. This chain connects TRBV7-2 to TRBJ2-7, with D unresolved. Between the trimmed V and J ends, which lost 5 bases and 3 bases, there was a span of 5 bases. CDR3 length: 11 amino acids. Germline V gene lookup returns CDR1 SGHTA and CDR2 FQGNSA.

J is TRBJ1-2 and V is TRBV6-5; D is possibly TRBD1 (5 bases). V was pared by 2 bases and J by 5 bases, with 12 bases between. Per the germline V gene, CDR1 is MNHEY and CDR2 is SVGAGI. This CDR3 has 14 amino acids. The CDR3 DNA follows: TGTGCCAGCAGTTACGGGGCGGGCGGATATGGCTACACCTTC. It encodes CASSYGAGGYGYTF.

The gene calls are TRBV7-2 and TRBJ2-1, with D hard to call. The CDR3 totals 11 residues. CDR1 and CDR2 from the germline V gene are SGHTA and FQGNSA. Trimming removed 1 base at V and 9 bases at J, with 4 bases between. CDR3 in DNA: TGTGCCAGCAGCTTAGTGACTGAGCAGTTCTTC. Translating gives CASSLVTEQFF.

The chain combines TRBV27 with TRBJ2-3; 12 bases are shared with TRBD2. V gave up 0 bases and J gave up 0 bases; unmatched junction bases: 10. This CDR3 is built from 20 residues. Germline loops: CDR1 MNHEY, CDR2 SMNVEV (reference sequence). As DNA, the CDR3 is TGTGCCAGCAGTTTATCGCCAGGACTAGCGGGGCTAGCTAGCACAGATACGCAGTATTTT. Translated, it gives CASSLSPGLAGLASTDTQYF.

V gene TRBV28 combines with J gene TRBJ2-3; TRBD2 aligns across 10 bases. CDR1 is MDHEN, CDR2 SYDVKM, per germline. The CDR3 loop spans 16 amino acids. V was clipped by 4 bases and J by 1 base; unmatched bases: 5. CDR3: CASSSPSGSGTDTQYF. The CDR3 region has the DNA TGTGCCAGCAGTTCCCCTAGCGGGAGTGGCACAGATACGCAGTATTTT.